This record covers a single T cell receptor beta chain. The specificity of this receptor is unknown. No much larger clone exists at a distance of one base, and base qualities are not known. TCRbeta CDR3 regions were amplified from genomic DNA using the immunoSEQ Assay, a bias-controlled multiplex PCR. From the authors' description of their analysis: Within the assay, amplification of reference gene primers was used to estimate how many nucleated cells each sample contained. To quantify the absolute abundance of each unique TCRbeta CDR3 rearrangement, sequence reads were collapsed and filtered. For each sample, productive Simpson clonality was calculated as the square root of Simpson's diversity index across productive rearrangements. Here the immuneACCESS table is served through TCRdb, limited to in-frame sequences with V and J called. Missing clones are a known gap in these copies; in checked studies unresolved V genes cover under half, and the rest lacks a known reason. V, J and clone size are those of that table, while D and trimming were read from the DNA. Present in this sample are roughly 100,000 clones, approximately 89% of which were seen just once. Roughly 15% of the sample is held by the ten biggest clonotypes.

Whole blood was collected in K2EDTA tubes by collaborating institutions according to the institutions' own protocols. For TCRbeta analysis, collaborators shipped samples in one of three forms: frozen whole blood, isolated PBMCs, or DNA extracted from either of those sample types. This sample is part of a study of blood T cell repertoires in COVID-19 (dated by TCRdb to 2019 to 2021). Turning to the overall study: Samples from collaborators originated in the United States, Italy and Spain and spanned both the acute and convalescent phases of COVID-19. The samples were drawn from two sources: the first 160 participants of the ongoing ImmuneRACE study, and 950 to 1,500 subjects contributed by 6 global collaborators. The repertoires were released in a freely available public database meant as a resource for research on the immune response to SARS-CoV-2. Subjects who had been exposed to COVID-19, were actively infected with it, or had recovered from it provided the deeply sampled blood TCRbeta repertoires that made up the dataset. The material from the prospective study consisted of cDNA or gDNA derived from T cells, B-cell-depleted T cells, or PBMCs. A de-identified subject ID, COVID-19 status, age in years and sex were almost always included in the sample metadata. Where available, HLA class I and class II types were obtained from metadata supplied by the sample provider rather than from assay-based typing.

Results the study describes overall, beyond this receptor: Clinical and demographic metadata were provided uncurated, with the amount varying by source and participant.

Source material: peripheral blood. The source is an elderly woman in a cohort sampled during active COVID-19.

For the CDR3, the sequence is CSVGLGSGGQETQYF. The DNA sequence follows: TGCAGCGTTGGATTAGGATCAGGGGGCCAGGAGACCCAGTACTTC. The rearrangement combines TRBV29-1 with TRBJ2-5, and 8 junctional nucleotides match TRBD1. Germline trimming amounts to 4 bases on V and 5 bases on J, with 12 as the count of junction bases outside the gene matches. According to the germline V gene, CDR1 reads SQVTM and CDR2 reads ANQGSEA. The CDR3 holds 15 amino acids from the cysteine to the phenylalanine. Kept here is only the CDR3 DNA, which spans 45 bases and is read in frame from base 1.